One and the same sample provided the 10 T cell receptor beta chains below, sequenced in a study of blood T cell repertoires in COVID-19. This table comes from immunoSEQ multiplex PCR, and its TCRdb copy is limited to in-frame clones, with some not included. The repertoire holds almost 400,000 clones, with around 87% as singletons. Sequenced material: peripheral blood. Receptor source: a woman in her sixties or seventies with COVID-19, enrolled during active disease.

V gene TRBV5-1 combines with J gene TRBJ2-3; TRBD2 matches at 9 bases. From germline, CDR1 is SGHRS and CDR2 YFSETQ. The V and J ends lost 5 bases and 1 base, in that order; junction bases with no gene match: 8. This CDR3 is built from 16 residues. The CDR3: CASSTGTSTGTDTQYF. The CDR3 DNA sequence: TGCGCCAGCAGTACCGGGACTAGCACGGGCACAGATACGCAGTATTTT.

In this sample, this clone turned up once. The chain couples TRBV28 to TRBJ2-7, with unresolved D. The CDR3 is made up of 16 amino acids. Looked up from germline, CDR1 is MDHEN and CDR2 is SYDVKM. V lost 3 bases and J 2 bases, leaving 17 bases between the germline ends. CDR3 residues: CASSLNSLIGTYEQYF. CDR3 in DNA: TGTGCCAGCAGTTTGAACAGCCTCATTGGTACCTACGAGCAGTACTTC.

Only one count was recorded for this clone. The rearrangement links TRBV11-2 to TRBJ2-1; no clear D. Germline V gene sequence: CDR1 SGHAT, CDR2 FQNNGV. The CDR3 is 15 residues long. V was pared by 6 bases and J by 5 bases, with 17 bases between. This chain's CDR3 is CASSTARWAHNEQFF. The CDR3 nucleotides read TGTGCCAGCAGTACTGCCCGATGGGCCCACAATGAGCAGTTCTTC.

The rearrangement links TRBV20-1 to TRBJ1-3; a weak D match, TRBD1 (6 bases). V lost 3 bases and J lost 2, with 8 bases in between. Germline loops: CDR1 DFQATT, CDR2 SNEGSKA (reference sequence). The CDR3 totals 13 residues. The DNA of the CDR3 is TGCAGTGCTAGTTCAGGGGCTGGAAACACCATATATTTT. Encoded protein: CSASSGAGNTIYF.

This chain uses TRBV11-2 with TRBJ2-7; TRBD2 matches at 11 bases. This CDR3 region has 18 residues. Trimming cost V 1 base and J 3 bases; bases outside gene matches: 11. The germline V gene has CDR1 SGHAT and CDR2 FQNNGV. Here the CDR3 DNA reads TGTGCCAGCAGCTTAGGACAATGGCTAGCGGGGGGAAACTACGAGCAGTACTTC. Protein product: CASSLGQWLAGGNYEQYF.

The chain combines TRBV9 with TRBJ1-3; 8 bases are a match to TRBD1. Germline V gene data show CDR1 as SGDLS and CDR2 as YYNGEE. The V and J ends lost 3 bases and 4 bases, in that order; junction bases with no gene match: 9. The CDR3 spans 16 residues. The CDR3 DNA reads as TGTGCCAGCAGCGCCAAGACAGGGGCTGTGGGAAACACCATATATTTT. Protein product: CASSAKTGAVGNTIYF.

This chain connects TRBV7-9 to TRBJ1-3, with D uncertain. This CDR3 region has 15 residues. CDR1 and CDR2 from the germline V gene are SEHNR and FQNEAQ (reference sequence). Trimming stripped 7 bases from V and 1 base from J, with 14 bases between. CDR3: CASTRGDASGNTIYF. Here the CDR3 DNA reads TGTGCCAGCACCCGGGGAGACGCGTCTGGAAACACCATATATTTT. Full variable domain (remainder filled in from reference TRBV7-9 and TRBJ1-3): DTGVSQNPRHKITKRGQNVTFRCDPISEHNRLYWYRQTLGQGPEFLTYFQNEAQLEKSRLLSDRFSAERPKGSFSTLEIQRTEQGDSAMYLCASTRGDASGNTIYFGEGSWLTVV.

The chain links TRBV6-5 to TRBJ2-1, with 9 positions matching TRBD2. V was clipped by 2 bases and J by 6 bases; unmatched bases: 5. CDR1 is MNHEY, CDR2 SVGAGI, per germline. The CDR3 contains 15 residues. DNA for the CDR3: TGTGCCAGCAGTTACGGCGGGGGGGCCGGCAATGAGCAGTTCTTC. Encoded protein: CASSYGGGAGNEQFF.

The rearrangement uses TRBV18 and TRBJ1-3; D is unresolved. Trimming took off 2 bases at V and 0 bases at J, with 5 bases between the two ends. This CDR3 region has 14 residues. Germline V gene data show CDR1 as KGHSH and CDR2 as LQKENI. This CDR3 is CASSPMSSGNTIYF. In DNA, the CDR3 is TGTGCCAGCTCACCAATGAGCTCTGGAAACACCATATATTTT.

CDR3 sequence: CASSSAGEMGREQFF. The CDR3 bases are TGTGCCAGCAGTTCAGCAGGGGAAATGGGTAGGGAGCAGTTCTTC. The gene calls are TRBV27 and TRBJ2-1, with D possibly TRBD1 on 6 matching bases. With 4 bases removed from V and 10 bases from J, the gap between germline ends came to 20 bases. This CDR3 has 15 residues. The germline V gene has CDR1 MNHEY and CDR2 SMNVEV (reference sequence).